This entry concerns a single TCR beta chain. The CDR3 runs to 18 residues. V shed 7 bases and J 3 bases; nucleotides not matched to a gene: 14. Germline V gives CDR1 SNHLY, CDR2 FYNNEI. These data are taken from a study of blood T cell repertoires in COVID-19. Background on the study: Acute and convalescent COVID-19 specimens originated in the United States, Italy and Spain.

In the authors' methods: Quantification of nucleated cells was approximated via reference gene primer amplification. Data came from immunoSEQ multiplex PCR; TCRdb stores just in-frame clones and leaves some out. That table supplies the V and J calls and clone size; D and trimming were determined from the DNA. The sample carries 150,000 to 200,000 clones, roughly 88% recorded once. This clonotype was sampled from an elderly woman with acute or convalescent COVID-19. Sequencing was carried out using peripheral blood. The chain is built from TRBV2 and TRBJ1-5, with 11 bases matching TRBD1. The CDR3 region has the DNA TGTGCCAGCACCCCAACTCGGGGGACAGGGGGGCTCAATCAGCCCCAGCATTTT. Protein product: CASTPTRGTGGLNQPQHF.